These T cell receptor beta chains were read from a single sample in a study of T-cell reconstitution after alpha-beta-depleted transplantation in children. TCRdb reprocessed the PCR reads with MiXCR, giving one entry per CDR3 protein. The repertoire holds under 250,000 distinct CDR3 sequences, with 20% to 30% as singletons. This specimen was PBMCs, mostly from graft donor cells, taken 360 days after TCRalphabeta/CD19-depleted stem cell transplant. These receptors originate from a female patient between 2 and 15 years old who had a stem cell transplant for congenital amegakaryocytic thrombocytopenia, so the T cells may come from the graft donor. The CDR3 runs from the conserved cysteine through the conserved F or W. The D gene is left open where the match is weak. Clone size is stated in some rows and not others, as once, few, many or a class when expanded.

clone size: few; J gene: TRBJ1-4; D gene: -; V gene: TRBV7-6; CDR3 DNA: TGTGCCAGCAGCCCCGATCTGCACGCAACTAATGAAAAACTGTTTTTT; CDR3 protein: CASSPDLHATNEKLFF
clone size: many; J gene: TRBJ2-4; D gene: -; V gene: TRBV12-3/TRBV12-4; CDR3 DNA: TGTGCCAGCAGCCCAAGCCGCATTCAGTACTTC; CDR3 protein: CASSPSRIQYF
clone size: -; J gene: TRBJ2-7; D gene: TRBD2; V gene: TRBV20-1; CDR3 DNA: TGCAGTGCTAGGCGGGGAGGGCCTAATGCCTACGAGCAGTACTTC; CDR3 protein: CSARRGGPNAYEQYF
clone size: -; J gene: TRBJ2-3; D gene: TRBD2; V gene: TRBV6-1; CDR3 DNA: TGTGCCAGCAGGGGGACTAGCGGGGGGGCAATGACAGATACGCAGTATTTT; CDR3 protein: CASRGTSGGAMTDTQYF
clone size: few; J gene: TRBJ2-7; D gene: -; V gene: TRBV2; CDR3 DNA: TGTGCCAGCAGTGGTGGCAGCCACCACTCCTACGAGCAGTACTTC; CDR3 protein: CASSGGSHHSYEQYF
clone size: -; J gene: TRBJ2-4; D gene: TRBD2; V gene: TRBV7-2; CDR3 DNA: TGTGCCAGCAGCTTATGGGGGAGCGGGGTCAAAAACATTCAGTACTTC; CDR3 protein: CASSLWGSGVKNIQYF
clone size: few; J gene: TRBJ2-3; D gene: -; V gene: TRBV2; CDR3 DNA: TGTGCCAGCGTAGGAGGGGCCACAGATACGCAGTATTTT; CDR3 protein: CASVGGATDTQYF
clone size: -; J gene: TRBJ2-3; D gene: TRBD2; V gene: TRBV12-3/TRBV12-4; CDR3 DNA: TGTGCCAGCAGTCGGGAGGGCGTGGGGGATACGCAGTATTTT; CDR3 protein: CASSREGVGDTQYF
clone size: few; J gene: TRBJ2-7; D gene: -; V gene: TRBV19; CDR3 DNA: TGTGCCAGTAGTATATCGGCAGGGGATCCCTTCGAGCAGTACTTC; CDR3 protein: CASSISAGDPFEQYF
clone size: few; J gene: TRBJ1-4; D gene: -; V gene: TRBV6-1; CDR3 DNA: TGTGCCAGCAGCCCCCCCGGCAGCGTGAGAAAACTGTTTTTT; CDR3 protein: CASSPPGSVRKLFF
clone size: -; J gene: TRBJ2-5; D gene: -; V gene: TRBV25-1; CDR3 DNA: TGTGCCAGCAGTGAACAGGCGGACCAAGAGACCCAGTACTTC; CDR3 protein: CASSEQADQETQYF
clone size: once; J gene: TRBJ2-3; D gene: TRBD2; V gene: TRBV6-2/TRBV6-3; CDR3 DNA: TGTGCCAGCAGTTACTCGACCCTAGCGGGACCATTGGATTTT; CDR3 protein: CASSYSTLAGPLDF
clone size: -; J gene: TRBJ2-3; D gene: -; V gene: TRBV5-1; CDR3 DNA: TGCGCCAGCAGCAGGACAGTGAGAGATACGCAGTATTTT; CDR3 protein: CASSRTVRDTQYF
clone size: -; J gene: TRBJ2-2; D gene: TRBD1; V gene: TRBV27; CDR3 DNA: TGTGCCAGCAGTGCCAGGGGGCGCGGGGAGCTGTTTTTT; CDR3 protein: CASSARGRGELFF
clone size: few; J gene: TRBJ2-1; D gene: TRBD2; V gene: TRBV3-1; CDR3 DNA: TGTGCCAGCAGAGCCGGGACTAGCGACGTCAATGAGCAGTTCTTC; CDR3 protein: CASRAGTSDVNEQFF
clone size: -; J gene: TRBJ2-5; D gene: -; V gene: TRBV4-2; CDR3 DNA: TGTGCCAGCAGCCAAGGAAAACGGTCGCGGATGGCGGAGACCCAGTACTTC; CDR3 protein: CASSQGKRSRMAETQYF
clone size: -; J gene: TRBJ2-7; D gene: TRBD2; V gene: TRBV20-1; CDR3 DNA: TGCAGTGCTAGTAAGGGACTAGCGGGGGGTGGTCCCTACGAGCAGTACTTC; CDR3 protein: CSASKGLAGGGPYEQYF
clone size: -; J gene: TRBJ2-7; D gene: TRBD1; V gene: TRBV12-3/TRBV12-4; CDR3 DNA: TGTGCCAGCACTTTGGGGACAGGGGCGCCTTACGAGCAGTACTTC; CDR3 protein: CASTLGTGAPYEQYF
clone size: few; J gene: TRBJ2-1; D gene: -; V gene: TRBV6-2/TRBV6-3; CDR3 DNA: TGTGCCAGTCTACAAAGACAGTTTAGCTCCTACAATGAGCAGTTCTTC; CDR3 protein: CASLQRQFSSYNEQFF
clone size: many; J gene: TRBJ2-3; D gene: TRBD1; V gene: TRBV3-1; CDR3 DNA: TGTGCCAGCAGCCAACGACAGGGTACAGATACGCAGTATTTT; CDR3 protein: CASSQRQGTDTQYF
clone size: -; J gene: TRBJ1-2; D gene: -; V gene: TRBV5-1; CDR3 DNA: TGCGCCAGCAGCTTAAGGGACGGCTATGGCTACACCTTC; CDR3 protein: CASSLRDGYGYTF
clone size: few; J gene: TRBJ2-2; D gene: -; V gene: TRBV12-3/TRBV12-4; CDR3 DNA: TGTGCCAGCAGTTTAGAGCTCCTAGCGAGCCACACCGGGGAGCTGTTTTTT; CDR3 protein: CASSLELLASHTGELFF
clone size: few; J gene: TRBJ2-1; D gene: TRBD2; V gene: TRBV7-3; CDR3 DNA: TGTGCCAGCAGCCAATCGGGACTAGCGGGATCTAATGAGCAGTTCTTC; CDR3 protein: CASSQSGLAGSNEQFF
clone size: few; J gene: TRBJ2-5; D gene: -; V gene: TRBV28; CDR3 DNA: TGTGCCAGCAGGGCACAGTCCTACCAAGAGACCCAGTACTTC; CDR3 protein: CASRAQSYQETQYF
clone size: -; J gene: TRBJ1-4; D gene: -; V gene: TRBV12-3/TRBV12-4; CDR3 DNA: TGTGCCAGCAGTTTAGCGGAAGGGACTAAACTGTTTTTT; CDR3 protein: CASSLAEGTKLFF
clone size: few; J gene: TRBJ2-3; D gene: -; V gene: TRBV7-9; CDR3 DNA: TGTGCCAGCAGCTTACGTTGGGACCGAGGTCTCACAGATACGCAGTATTTT; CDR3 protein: CASSLRWDRGLTDTQYF
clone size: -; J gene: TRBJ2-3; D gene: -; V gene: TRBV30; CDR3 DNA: TGTGCCTGGGGGGCCCAAGGGGTTTTCACAGATACGCAGTATTTT; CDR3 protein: CAWGAQGVFTDTQYF
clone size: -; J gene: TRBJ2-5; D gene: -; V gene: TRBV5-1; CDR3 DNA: TGCGCCAGCAGTTCAGCCTGGTGGGCAGGGGGGCCTAATCGGGAGACCCAGTACTTC; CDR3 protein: CASSSAWWAGGPNRETQYF
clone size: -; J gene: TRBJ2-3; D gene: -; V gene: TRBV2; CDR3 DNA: TGTGCCAGCAGAGGGTACTTCAAGAGCACAGATACGCAGTATTTT; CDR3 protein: CASRGYFKSTDTQYF
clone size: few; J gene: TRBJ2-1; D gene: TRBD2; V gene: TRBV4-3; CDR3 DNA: TGCGCCGGTTGGCGGGAGGACACCTACAATGAGCAGTTCTTC; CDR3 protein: CAGWREDTYNEQFF
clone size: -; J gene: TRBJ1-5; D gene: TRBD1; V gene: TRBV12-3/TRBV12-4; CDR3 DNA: TGTGCCAGCAGGCTCGACAGGGGCCAGCCCCAGCATTTT; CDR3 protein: CASRLDRGQPQHF
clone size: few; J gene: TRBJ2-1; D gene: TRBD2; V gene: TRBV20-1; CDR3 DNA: TGCAGTGCTAGACTAGCGGGAGGCTACAATGAGCAGTTCTTC; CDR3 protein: CSARLAGGYNEQFF
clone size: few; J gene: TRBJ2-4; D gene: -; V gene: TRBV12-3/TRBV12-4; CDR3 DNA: TGTGCCAGCAGTTTAATGGTAGCCAAAAACATTCAGTACTTC; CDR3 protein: CASSLMVAKNIQYF
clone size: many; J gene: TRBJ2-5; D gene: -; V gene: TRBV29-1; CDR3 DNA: TGCAGCGTTGACGGACGGCCCCACACGTCGGCCCAGTACTTC; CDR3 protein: CSVDGRPHTSAQYF
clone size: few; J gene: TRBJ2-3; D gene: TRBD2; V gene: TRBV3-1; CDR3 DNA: TGTGCCAGCAGCCAAGCGGCGGGAGCGTTTGATACGCAGTATTTT; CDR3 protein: CASSQAAGAFDTQYF
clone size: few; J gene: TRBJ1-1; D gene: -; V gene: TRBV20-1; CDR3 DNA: TGCAGTGCTGTAAAGACAGCGAACACTGAAGCTTTCTTT; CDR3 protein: CSAVKTANTEAFF
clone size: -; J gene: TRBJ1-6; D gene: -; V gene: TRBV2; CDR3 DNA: TGTGCCAGCAGATTCACAAATTCACCCCTCCACTTT; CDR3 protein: CASRFTNSPLHF
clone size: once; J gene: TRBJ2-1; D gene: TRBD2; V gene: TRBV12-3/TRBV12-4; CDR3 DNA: TGTGCCAGCAGTTTGACTAGCCCGTACGAGGAGCAGTTCTTC; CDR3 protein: CASSLTSPYEEQFF
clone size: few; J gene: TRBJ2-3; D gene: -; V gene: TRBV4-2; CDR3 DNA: TGTGCCAGCAGCCAAGAAGGCACGGGGCGGCGTGACACAGATACGCAGTATTTT; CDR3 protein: CASSQEGTGRRDTDTQYF
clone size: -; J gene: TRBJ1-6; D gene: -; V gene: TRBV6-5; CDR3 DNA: TGTGCCAGCAGTTCGGATTGGGGACCCCTCCACTTT; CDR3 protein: CASSSDWGPLHF
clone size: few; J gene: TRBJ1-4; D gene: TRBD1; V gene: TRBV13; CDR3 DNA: TGTGCCAGCAGCCTCTTCACAGGGGGCGCGGGTAATGATGTTCTGTTTTTT; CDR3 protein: CASSLFTGGAGNDVLFF
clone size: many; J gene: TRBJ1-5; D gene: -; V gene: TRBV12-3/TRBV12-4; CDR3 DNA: TGTGCCAGCAGTTTCTCGGAGGATCAGCCCCAGCATTTT; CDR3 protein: CASSFSEDQPQHF
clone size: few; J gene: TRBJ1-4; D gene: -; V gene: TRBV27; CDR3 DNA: TGTGCCAGCAGTTCGAATCCCGGGACAAGAACGGAAAAACTGTTTTTT; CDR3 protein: CASSSNPGTRTEKLFF
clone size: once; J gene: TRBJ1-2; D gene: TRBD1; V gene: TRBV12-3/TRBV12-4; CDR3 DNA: TGTGCCAGCAGTTTTCGGCAGGGGGCGGGTGGCTACACCTTC; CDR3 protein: CASSFRQGAGGYTF
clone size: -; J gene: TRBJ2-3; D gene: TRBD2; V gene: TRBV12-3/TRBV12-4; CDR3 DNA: TGTGCCAGCAGTTTCCACCGACTAGCGGGAGGAACAGATACGCAGTATTTT; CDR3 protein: CASSFHRLAGGTDTQYF
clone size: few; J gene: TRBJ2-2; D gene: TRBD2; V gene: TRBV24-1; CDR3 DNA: TGTGCCACCAGTGACCCCCCTAGCGGGACGACGGCCGGGGAGCTGTTTTTT; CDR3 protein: CATSDPPSGTTAGELFF
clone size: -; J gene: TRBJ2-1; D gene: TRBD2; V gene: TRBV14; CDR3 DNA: TGTGCCAGCAGCCAAGATCTGGCTAGCGGGACCTTCTACAATGAGCAGTTCTTC; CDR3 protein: CASSQDLASGTFYNEQFF
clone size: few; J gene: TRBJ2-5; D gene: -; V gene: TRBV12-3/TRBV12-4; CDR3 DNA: TGTGCCAGCAGTCCCAGAAATTGGGAGGAGGGGCAAGAGACCCAGTACTTC; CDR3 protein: CASSPRNWEEGQETQYF
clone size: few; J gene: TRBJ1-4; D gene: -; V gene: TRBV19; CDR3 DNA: TGTGCCAGTAGTATATTAAAGGGGCTACGGGAAAAACTGTTTTTT; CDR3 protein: CASSILKGLREKLFF
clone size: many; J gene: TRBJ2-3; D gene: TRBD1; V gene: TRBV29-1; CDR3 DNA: TGCAGCGTAACCTCAGGGGGCCCAGATACGCAGTATTTT; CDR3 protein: CSVTSGGPDTQYF
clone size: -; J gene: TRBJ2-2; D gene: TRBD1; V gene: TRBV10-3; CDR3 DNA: TGTGCCATCAGGAGACAGGGGAACACCGGGGAGCTGTTTTTT; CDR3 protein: CAIRRQGNTGELFF
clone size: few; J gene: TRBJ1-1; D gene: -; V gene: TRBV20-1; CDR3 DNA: TGCAGTGCTAGAGATCCGTCCACTGAAGCTTTCTTT; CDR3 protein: CSARDPSTEAFF